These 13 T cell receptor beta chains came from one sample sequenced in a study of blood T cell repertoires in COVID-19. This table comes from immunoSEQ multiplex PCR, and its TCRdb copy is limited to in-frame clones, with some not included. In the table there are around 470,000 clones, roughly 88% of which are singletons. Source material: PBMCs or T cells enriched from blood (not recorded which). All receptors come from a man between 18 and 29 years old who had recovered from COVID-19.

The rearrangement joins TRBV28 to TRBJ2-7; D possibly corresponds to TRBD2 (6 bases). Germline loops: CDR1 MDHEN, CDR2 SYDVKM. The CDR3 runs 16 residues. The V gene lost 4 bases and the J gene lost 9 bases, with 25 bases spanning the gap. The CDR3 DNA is TGTGCCAGCAGTTCCCCCCTATCGGGTGCGGGGATAGGGCAGTACTTC. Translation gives CASSSPLSGAGIGQYF.

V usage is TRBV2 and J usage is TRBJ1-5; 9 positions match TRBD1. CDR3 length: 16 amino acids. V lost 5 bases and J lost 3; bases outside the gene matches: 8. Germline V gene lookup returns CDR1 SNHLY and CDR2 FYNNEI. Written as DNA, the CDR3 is TGTGCCAGCAGTCGACAGGGGGATTTGGTCAATCAGCCCCAGCATTTT. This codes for CASSRQGDLVNQPQHF.

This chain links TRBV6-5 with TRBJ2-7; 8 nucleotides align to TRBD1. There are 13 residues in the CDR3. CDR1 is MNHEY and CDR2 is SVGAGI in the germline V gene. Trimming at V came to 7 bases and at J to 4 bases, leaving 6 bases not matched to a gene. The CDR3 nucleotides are TGTGCCAGCACGCCAGGGGGCTCTTACGAGCAGTACTTC. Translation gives CASTPGGSYEQYF.

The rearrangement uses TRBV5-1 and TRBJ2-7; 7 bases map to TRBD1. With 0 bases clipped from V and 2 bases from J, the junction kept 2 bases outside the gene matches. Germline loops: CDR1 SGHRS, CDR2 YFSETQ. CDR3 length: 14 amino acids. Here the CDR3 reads CASSLGQGPYEQYF. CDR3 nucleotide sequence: TGCGCCAGCAGCTTGGGACAGGGCCCCTACGAGCAGTACTTC. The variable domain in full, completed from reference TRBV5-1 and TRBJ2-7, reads KAGVTQTPRYLIKTRGQQVTLSCSPISGHRSVSWYQQTPGQGLQFLFEYFSETQRNKGNFPGRFSGRQFSNSRSEMNVSTLELGDSALYLCASSLGQGPYEQYFGPGTRLTVT.

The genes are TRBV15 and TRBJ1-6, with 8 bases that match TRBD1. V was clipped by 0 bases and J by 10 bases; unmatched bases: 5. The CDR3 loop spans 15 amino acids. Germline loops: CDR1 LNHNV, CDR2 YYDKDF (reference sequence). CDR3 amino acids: CATSRERTGLSPLHF. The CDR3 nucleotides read TGTGCCACCAGCAGAGAACGGACAGGGTTGTCACCCCTCCACTTT. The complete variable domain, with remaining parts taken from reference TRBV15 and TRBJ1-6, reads DAMVIQNPRYQVTQFGKPVTLSCSQTLNHNVMYWYQQKSSQAPKLLFHYYDKDFNNEADTPDNFQSRRPNTSFCFLDIRSPGLGDTAMYLCATSRERTGLSPLHFGNGTRLTVT.

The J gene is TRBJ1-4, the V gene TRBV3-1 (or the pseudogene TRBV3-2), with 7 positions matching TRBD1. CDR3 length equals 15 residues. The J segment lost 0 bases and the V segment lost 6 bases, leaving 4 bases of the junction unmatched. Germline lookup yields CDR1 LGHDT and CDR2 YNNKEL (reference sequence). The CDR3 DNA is TGTGCCAGCAGGAACGACAGGGCAACTAATGAAAAACTGTTTTTT. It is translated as CASRNDRATNEKLFF.

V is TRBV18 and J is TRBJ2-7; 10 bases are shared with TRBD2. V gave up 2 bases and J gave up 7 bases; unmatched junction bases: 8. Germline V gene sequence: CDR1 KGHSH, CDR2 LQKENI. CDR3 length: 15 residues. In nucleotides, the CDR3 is TGTGCCAGCTCACCAAGCAGCGGGAGGGCCCGAGAGCAGTACTTC. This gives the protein CASSPSSGRAREQYF.

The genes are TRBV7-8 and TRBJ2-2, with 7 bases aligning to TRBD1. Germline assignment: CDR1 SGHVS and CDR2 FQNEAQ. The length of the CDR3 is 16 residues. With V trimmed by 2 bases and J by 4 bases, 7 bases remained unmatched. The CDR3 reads CASSLLGQKSTGELFF. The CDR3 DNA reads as TGTGCCAGCAGCTTATTGGGACAGAAGTCCACCGGGGAGCTGTTTTTT.

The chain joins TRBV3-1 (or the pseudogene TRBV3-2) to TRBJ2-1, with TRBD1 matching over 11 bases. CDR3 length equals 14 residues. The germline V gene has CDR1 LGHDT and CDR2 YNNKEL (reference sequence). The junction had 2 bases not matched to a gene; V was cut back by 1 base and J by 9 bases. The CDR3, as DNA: TGTGCCAGCAGCCAAGGGACAGGGGGCGGTGAGCAGTTCTTC. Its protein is CASSQGTGGGEQFF.

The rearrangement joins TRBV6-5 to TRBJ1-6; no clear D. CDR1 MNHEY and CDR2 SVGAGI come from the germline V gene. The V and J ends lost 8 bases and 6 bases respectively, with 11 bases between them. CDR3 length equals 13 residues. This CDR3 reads CASHPQANSPLHF. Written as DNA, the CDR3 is TGTGCCAGCCATCCTCAGGCTAATTCACCCCTCCACTTT.

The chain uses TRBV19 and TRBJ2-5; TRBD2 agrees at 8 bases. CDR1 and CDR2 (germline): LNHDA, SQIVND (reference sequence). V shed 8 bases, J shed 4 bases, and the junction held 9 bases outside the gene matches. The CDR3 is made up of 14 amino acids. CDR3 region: CASSAGGVPETQYF. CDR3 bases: TGTGCCAGTTCGGCGGGAGGTGTCCCAGAGACCCAGTACTTC.

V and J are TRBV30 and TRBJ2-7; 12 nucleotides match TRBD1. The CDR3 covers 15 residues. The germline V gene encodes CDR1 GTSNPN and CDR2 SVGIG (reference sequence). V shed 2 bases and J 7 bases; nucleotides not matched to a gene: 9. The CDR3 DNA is TGTGCCTGGAGTCCTCGGGACAGGGGGCGAAATGAGCAGTACTTC. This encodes CAWSPRDRGRNEQYF. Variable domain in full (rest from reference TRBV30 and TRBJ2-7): SQTIHQWPATLVQPVGSPLSLECTVEGTSNPNLYWYRQAAGRGLQLLFYSVGIGQISSEVPQNLSASRPQDRQFILSSKKLLLSDSGFYLCAWSPRDRGRNEQYFGPGTRLTVT.

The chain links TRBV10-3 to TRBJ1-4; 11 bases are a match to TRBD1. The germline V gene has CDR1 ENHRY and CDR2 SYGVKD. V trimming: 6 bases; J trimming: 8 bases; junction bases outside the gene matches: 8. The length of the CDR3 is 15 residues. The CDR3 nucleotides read TGTGCCATCAGCTCCGGACAGGGGGCCTGGGAAAAACTGTTTTTT. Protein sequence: CAISSGQGAWEKLFF.